The 17 T cell receptor beta chains reported below all come from one sample, sequenced in a study of T cell changes during pregnancy in multiple sclerosis. Clones were sequenced by immunoSEQ multiplex PCR, and TCRdb holds only the in-frame ones, with some missing. The sample has over 45,000 clones, around 90% seen once. Specimen: CD4+ T cells from peripheral blood mononuclear cells, collected in the second trimester of pregnancy. These receptors were collected from a female donor with multiple sclerosis, enrolled in a pregnancy study.

The chain carries TRBV18 and TRBJ2-3, with D maybe TRBD2 (6 bases). CDR1 and CDR2 (germline): KGHSH, LQKENI. CDR3 size: 16 residues. V was pared by 2 bases and J by 0 bases, with 12 bases between. This CDR3 reads CASSPGWAGSTDTQYF. CDR3 sequence (DNA): TGTGCCAGCTCACCAGGGTGGGCGGGGAGCACAGATACGCAGTATTTT.

The chain uses TRBV21-1 and TRBJ1-4; the table's D call, TRBD1, was not checked against the DNA. TRBV21-1 is flagged as a pseudogene. CDR3 length: 16 residues. DNA of the CDR3: TGTGCCAGCAGCAAAGCCCCGGACAGTACGAATGAAAAACTGTTTTTT. Translated, it gives CASSKAPDSTNEKLFF.

With regard to this clone: Mismatch with germline at one junction end may stem from a read error. The rearrangement uses TRBV7-7 and TRBJ2-1, with D perhaps TRBD2 (7 bases). This CDR3 contains 16 residues. The germline CDR1 and CDR2 sequences are SSHAT and FNYEAQ (reference sequence). Here the CDR3 DNA reads TGTGCTAGCAGCTTAGTAGGGGGGGACACTTACAATGAGCAGTTCTTC. It encodes CASSLVGGDTYNEQFF.

V is TRBV18 and J is TRBJ1-1; 11 bases match TRBD1. Per the germline V gene, CDR1 is KGHSH and CDR2 is LQKENI. With V trimmed by 5 bases and J by 1 base, 3 bases remained unmatched. The CDR3 is 15 amino acids. This CDR3 is CASSAGTGGNTEAFF. In nucleotides, the CDR3 is TGTGCCAGCTCAGCCGGGACAGGGGGGAACACTGAAGCTTTCTTT.

The chain has TRBV9 and TRBJ2-2; D is undetermined. The V gene's germline CDR1 is SGDLS and CDR2 YYNGEE. V shed 5 bases and J shed 6 bases, with 11 bases lying between them. The CDR3 sequence is 13 residues long. As DNA, the CDR3 is TGTGCCAGCAGTAAATTGAGCTCCGGGGAGCTGTTTTTT. Protein product: CASSKLSSGELFF.

The CDR3 nucleotides are TGCGCCAGCAGCCTCGGACAGGGGGGCACCGGGGAGCTGTTTTTT. Protein product: CASSLGQGGTGELFF. V gene TRBV5-1 combines with J gene TRBJ2-2; 10 positions match TRBD1. This CDR3 has 15 residues. The V and J ends lost 4 bases and 4 bases, in that order; junction bases with no gene match: 4. Per germline, CDR1 SGHRS and CDR2 YFSETQ.

This sequence joins TRBV18 and TRBJ1-1; the D gene is possibly TRBD1 (6 bases). CDR1 and CDR2 (germline): KGHSH, LQKENI. V shed 3 bases and J shed 3 bases, with 17 bases lying between them. This CDR3 spans 16 amino acids. The CDR3 coding sequence is TGTGCCAGCTCACCCAATACCGGGGGGGCCGACACTGAAGCTTTCTTT. Protein sequence: CASSPNTGGADTEAFF.

This sequence joins TRBV19 and TRBJ2-2, with D possibly matching TRBD2 (6 bases). There are 14 residues in the CDR3. CDR1 and CDR2 (germline): LNHDA, SQIVND (reference sequence). Trimming removed 9 bases at V and 8 bases at J, with 19 bases between. In DNA form, the CDR3 reads TGTGCCAGCTCGGGGGTCGGTGTAGGTGGGGAGCTGTTTTTT. Its translation: CASSGVGVGGELFF. Full variable domain (rest looked up from reference TRBV19 and TRBJ2-2): DGGITQSPKYLFRKEGQNVTLSCEQNLNHDAMYWYRQDPGQGLRLIYYSQIVNDFQKGDIAEGYSVSREKKESFPLTVTSAQKNPTAFYLCASSGVGVGGELFFGEGSRLTVL.

The chain recombines TRBV5-1 with TRBJ1-2; TRBD1 agrees at 7 bases. Looked up from germline, CDR1 is SGHRS and CDR2 is YFSETQ. V was pared by 0 bases and J by 1 base, with 6 bases of the junction left unmatched. The CDR3 has 16 amino acids. The CDR3 nucleotides read TGCGCCAGCAGCTTGGTTCGGGACAGAGTTAACTATGGCTACACCTTC. Translating gives CASSLVRDRVNYGYTF.

This chain connects TRBV29-1 to TRBJ1-2, with 7 bases identical to TRBD1. CDR1 SQVTM and CDR2 ANQGSEA come from the germline V gene. V was pared by 3 bases and J by 8 bases, with 9 bases of the junction left unmatched. CDR3 length: 13 amino acids. CDR3 residues: CSVEPTGRGGYTF. The CDR3 DNA reads as TGCAGCGTTGAGCCGACAGGGAGAGGCGGCTACACCTTC.

The J gene is TRBJ2-1, the V gene TRBV6-1, with 8 bases that match TRBD1. The trim removed 6 bases at V and 5 bases at J, leaving 9 bases unmatched. CDR1 MNHNS and CDR2 SASEGT come from the germline V gene. There are 15 residues in the CDR3. The CDR3 region has the DNA TGTGCCAGCAGGTCCGGGACAGGCCATAACAATGAGCAGTTCTTC. The encoded protein is CASRSGTGHNNEQFF.

The chain recombines TRBV11-3 with TRBJ2-7, with 11 bases fitting TRBD2. There are 16 residues in the CDR3. Germline CDR1 and CDR2: SGHNT and YENEEA. Germline trimming cut 1 base from V and 6 bases from J; bases unmatched to any gene: 8. The CDR3 sequence: CASSLGTSGSGGEQYF. DNA of the CDR3: TGTGCCAGCAGCTTAGGTACTAGCGGGAGCGGGGGCGAGCAGTACTTC.

This chain joins TRBV28 and TRBJ2-1; possible D gene TRBD2, 6 bases. The V gene lost 4 bases and the J gene lost 8 bases, with 21 bases spanning the gap. There are 16 residues in the CDR3. CDR1 and CDR2 from the germline V gene are MDHEN and SYDVKM. CDR3 protein: CASSSAGSGPRDEQFF. CDR3 sequence (DNA): TGTGCCAGCAGTTCCGCCGGGAGCGGACCTAGGGATGAGCAGTTCTTC.

The V and J genes are TRBV7-9 and TRBJ2-1, with 8 nucleotides matching TRBD2. Germline V gene data show CDR1 as SEHNR and CDR2 as FQNEAQ (reference sequence). The CDR3 length is 18 residues. V was pared by 1 base and J by 3 bases, with 11 bases of the junction left unmatched. The CDR3 coding sequence is TGTGCCAGCAGCTTAGAAGCATCCAGCGGGAGCGTCTACAATGAGCAGTTCTTC. Its translation is CASSLEASSGSVYNEQFF.

J is TRBJ2-3 and V is TRBV30; no firm D call. V was clipped by 0 bases and J by 5 bases, with 3 bases between them. From germline, CDR1 is GTSNPN and CDR2 SVGIG (reference sequence). This CDR3 region has 11 residues. The CDR3 loop is CAWSVLDTQYF. CDR3 DNA sequence: TGTGCCTGGAGTGTACTAGATACGCAGTATTTT.

This clone has just one count. This chain joins TRBV11-1 and TRBJ2-3, with D perhaps matching TRBD2 (5 bases). Germline-derived CDR1 and CDR2 are SGHAT and FQDESV (reference sequence). The length of the CDR3 is 11 residues. V was shortened by 6 bases and J by 4 bases, with 5 bases between the two germline ends. CDR3 protein: CASRRADTQYF. The CDR3 nucleotides read TGTGCCAGCAGGAGGGCAGATACGCAGTATTTT.

The chain employs TRBV19 and TRBJ2-3, with 14 bases matching TRBD2. Per germline, CDR1 LNHDA and CDR2 SQIVND (reference sequence). The junction had 7 bases not matched to a gene; V was cut back by 4 bases and J by 7 bases. This CDR3 contains 16 residues. In DNA form, the CDR3 reads TGTGCCAGTAGTACCCGACTAGCGGGAGGGCCAAATACGCAGTATTTT. This gives the protein CASSTRLAGGPNTQYF.